The rows below give T cell receptor beta chains drawn from one sample of a study of T cell repertoires in cytomegalovirus infection. Each CDR3 protein is one row after TCRdb ran MiXCR on the reads. Here the sample spans some 270,000 distinct CDR3 sequences, about a sixth being singletons. The source material was CD8+ T cells from PBMCs. The origin of the receptors is a human donor in good health (CMV status not recorded). Some clones in this sample may be carry-over from other donors' samples. Both conserved end residues are part of each CDR3. The D gene is left open where the match is weak. Not all rows give a size; the values are once, few, many and, for expanded clones, a class.

>TRBV11-3|TRBJ2-2|TRBD2|few
CASSSPTSGAAGELFF
TGTGCCAGCAGCTCCCCTACTAGCGGGGCTGCCGGGGAGCTGTTTTTT
>TRBV7-9|TRBJ2-3|-|many
CASSSPLRDTQYF
TGTGCCAGCAGCTCTCCTCTCCGGGATACGCAGTATTTT
>TRBV7-6|TRBJ1-1|-|many
CASSLALGTMNTEAFF
TGTGCCAGCAGCTTAGCCCTAGGAACTATGAACACTGAAGCTTTCTTT
>TRBV13|TRBJ1-1|TRBD1|many
CASSFDRVSTEAFF
TGTGCCAGCAGCTTTGACAGGGTGTCAACTGAAGCTTTCTTT
>TRBV6-1|TRBJ1-5|-|-
CASSYPPGGNQPQHF
TGTGCCAGCAGTTACCCCCCAGGGGGCAATCAGCCCCAGCATTTT
>TRBV7-9|TRBJ2-2|TRBD2|-
CASSPTPGASGGRTGELFF
TGTGCCAGCAGCCCGACCCCCGGGGCTAGCGGGGGCCGTACCGGGGAGCTGTTTTTT
>TRBV10-3|TRBJ2-7|-|-
CSTGEGNGEQYF
TGTTCCACCGGGGAAGGAAACGGCGAGCAATACTTC
>TRBV7-9|TRBJ2-1|-|many
CASSRGQDEQFF
TGTGCCAGCAGCCGTGGCCAAGATGAGCAGTTCTTC
>TRBV10-3|TRBJ2-7|-|once
CAISTGRSDYSYEQYF
TGTGCCATCAGTACCGGCAGATCGGACTATTCGTACGAGCAGTACTTC
>TRBV11-2|TRBJ2-7|TRBD1|few
CASRDRGPEQYF
TGTGCCAGCCGGGACAGGGGGCCCGAGCAGTACTTC
>TRBV19|TRBJ2-1|-|few
CASSIGANEQFF
TGTGCCAGTAGTATAGGCGCCAATGAGCAGTTCTTC
>TRBV29-1|TRBJ2-3|-|-
CSVVPPRDVYTQYF
TGCAGCGTTGTCCCCCCCCGGGATGTATATACGCAGTATTTT
>TRBV12-3/TRBV12-4|TRBJ1-6|-|few
CASSEEDTLYNSPLHF
TGTGCCAGCAGTGAAGAGGACACCCTCTATAATTCACCCCTCCACTTT
>TRBV7-9|TRBJ1-4|-|many
CASRTEATNEKLFF
TGTGCCAGCAGAACAGAAGCAACTAATGAAAAACTGTTTTTT
>TRBV28|TRBJ2-5|TRBD2|-
CASRELAGGQETQYF
TGTGCCAGCAGGGAACTAGCGGGGGGCCAAGAGACCCAGTACTTC
>TRBV2|TRBJ1-6|-|-
CASSENSVPYNSPLHF
TGTGCCAGCAGTGAGAACAGCGTTCCTTATAATTCACCCCTCCACTTT
>TRBV5-1|TRBJ2-2|-|few
CASSWDGANTGELFF
TGCGCCAGCAGCTGGGACGGAGCGAACACCGGGGAGCTGTTTTTT
>TRBV20-1|TRBJ2-4|TRBD2|-
CSARNSGGVISIQYF
TGCAGTGCACGGAATAGCGGGGGGGTCATTTCCATTCAGTACTTC
>TRBV5-6|TRBJ2-1|-|-
CASSSLGQAYYNEQFF
TGTGCCAGCAGCTCCCTGGGACAAGCCTACTACAATGAGCAGTTCTTC
>TRBV7-9|TRBJ2-1|-|-
CASSFINEQFF
TGTGCCAGCAGCTTTATCAATGAGCAGTTCTTC
>TRBV29-1|TRBJ2-2|-|many
CSVWQGNTGELFF
TGCAGCGTTTGGCAGGGGAACACCGGGGAGCTGTTTTTT
>TRBV6-5|TRBJ1-2|-|-
CASIQSYGYTF
TGTGCCAGCATACAGAGCTATGGCTACACCTTC
>TRBV4-3|TRBJ2-1|TRBD1|many
CASSQEGGRGRLSYNEQFF
TGCGCCAGCAGCCAAGAAGGGGGCAGGGGCCGCCTTTCCTACAATGAGCAGTTCTTC
>TRBV25-1|TRBJ2-3|-|-
CASSEQGSSTDTQYF
TGTGCCAGCAGTGAACAGGGATCTAGCACAGATACGCAGTATTTT
>TRBV2|TRBJ1-1|-|many
CASLPGRGGTEAFF
TGTGCCAGCCTACCGGGCAGGGGAGGCACTGAAGCTTTCTTT
>TRBV3-1|TRBJ2-1|-|many
CASSQVAGIYFDEQFF
TGTGCCAGCAGCCAAGTGGCCGGGATTTATTTCGATGAGCAGTTCTTC
>TRBV5-6|TRBJ1-1|-|-
CASSSSRSGAFF
TGTGCCAGCAGCTCATCTCGTTCGGGGGCTTTCTTT
>TRBV5-1|TRBJ1-2|TRBD1|many
CASSLGTGRSDGYTF
TGCGCCAGCAGCTTGGGGACAGGCCGCAGTGATGGCTACACCTTC
>TRBV6-2/TRBV6-3|TRBJ2-7|-|few
CASISSSYEQYF
TGTGCCAGCATTTCGTCGTCCTACGAGCAGTACTTC
>TRBV7-8|TRBJ2-7|TRBD1|few
CASSIPRTGAHEQYF
TGTGCCAGCAGCATCCCCCGGACAGGGGCCCACGAGCAGTACTTC
>TRBV25-1|TRBJ2-1|-|few
CASSEYFQRGVTYNEQFF
TGTGCCAGCAGTGAATATTTCCAACGGGGCGTCACCTACAATGAGCAGTTCTTC
>TRBV7-8|TRBJ1-4|-|-
CASSPPGRTNEKLFF
TGTGCCAGCAGCCCCCCCGGGAGGACTAATGAAAAACTGTTTTTT
>TRBV6-5|TRBJ1-2|TRBD1|-
CASSVRDRHQYGYTF
TGTGCCAGCAGTGTCCGGGACAGGCATCAATATGGCTACACCTTC
>TRBV6-6|TRBJ1-6|-|once
CASRASQGYGSPLHF
TGTGCCAGCAGAGCCAGCCAAGGGTACGGTTCACCCCTCCACTTT
>TRBV5-1|TRBJ1-2|TRBD1|-
CASSIKGQGVSNYGYTF
TGCGCCAGCAGCATCAAAGGACAGGGGGTCTCTAACTATGGCTACACCTTC
>TRBV5-4|TRBJ2-1|-|many
CASSLVSYSYNEQFF
TGTGCCAGCAGCTTAGTTTCTTATTCCTACAATGAGCAGTTCTTC
>TRBV6-8|TRBJ1-1|-|-
CASLAGYLNTEAFF
TGTGCCAGCCTCGCGGGGTACCTGAACACTGAAGCTTTCTTT
>TRBV7-6|TRBJ2-5|TRBD2|many
CASSPGEGTQYF
TGTGCCAGCAGCCCGGGGGAGGGGACCCAGTACTTC
>TRBV12-3/TRBV12-4|TRBJ2-7|-|few
CASSQPGLEQYF
TGTGCCAGCAGTCAGCCGGGCCTCGAGCAGTACTTC
>TRBV28|TRBJ2-2|-|few
CASSFARQEAYTGELFF
TGTGCCAGCAGTTTCGCGCGACAGGAAGCATACACCGGGGAGCTGTTTTTT
>TRBV14|TRBJ2-3|-|-
CASSQDRRYIADTQYF
TGTGCCAGCAGCCAAGATCGGCGCTATATCGCAGATACGCAGTATTTT
>TRBV28|TRBJ1-1|-|many
CASSLYRNTEAFF
TGTGCCAGCAGTTTATACAGGAACACTGAAGCTTTCTTT
>TRBV25-1|TRBJ1-1|-|-
CASSAGVGFGTEAFF
TGTGCCAGCAGTGCAGGGGTGGGATTTGGCACTGAAGCTTTCTTT
>TRBV20-1|TRBJ1-1|-|few
CSASITEAFF
TGCAGTGCTAGTATCACTGAAGCTTTCTTT
>TRBV4-2|TRBJ2-7|TRBD2|few
CASGTGTSRSYEQYF
TGTGCCAGCGGAACCGGGACTAGCAGATCCTACGAGCAGTACTTC
>TRBV15|TRBJ2-1|-|-
CATSRAQGLSSYNEQFF
TGTGCCACCAGCAGAGCACAGGGTTTGAGCTCCTACAATGAGCAGTTCTTC
>TRBV28|TRBJ2-1|-|-
CASSFRGDEQFF
TGTGCCAGCAGTTTCAGGGGCGATGAGCAGTTCTTC
>TRBV20-1|TRBJ2-7|TRBD2|few
CSVAGGTSYEQYF
TGCAGTGTGGCGGGGGGGACTTCCTACGAGCAGTACTTC
>TRBV7-8|TRBJ1-5|-|many
CASTEKHMRRPQHF
TGTGCCAGCACCGAAAAGCACATGCGGAGGCCCCAGCATTTT
>TRBV19|TRBJ2-1|TRBD2|-
CASSGLAGGPKFF
TGTGCCAGTAGCGGACTAGCGGGGGGGCCGAAGTTCTTC
>TRBV2|TRBJ2-5|-|-
CASSEAPGSMQETQYF
TGTGCCAGCAGTGAAGCACCGGGCTCGATGCAAGAGACCCAGTACTTC
>TRBV20-1|TRBJ2-7|-|many
CSARGTETDEQYF
TGCAGTGCTAGAGGGACGGAGACCGACGAGCAGTACTTC
>TRBV7-8|TRBJ1-1|-|many
CASRPWGDTMNTEAFF
TGTGCCAGCAGACCATGGGGAGACACCATGAACACTGAAGCTTTCTTT
>TRBV25-1|TRBJ1-2|-|many
CASSEGPQGGHGYTF
TGTGCCAGCAGTGAAGGACCTCAGGGTGGTCATGGCTACACCTTC
>TRBV12-5|TRBJ1-1|TRBD1|many
CASAHGQGGNTEAFF
TGTGCTAGTGCGCACGGCCAGGGGGGGAACACTGAAGCTTTCTTT
>TRBV10-3|TRBJ1-2|TRBD1|-
CAISSPGQGLNGYTF
TGTGCCATCAGCAGTCCGGGACAGGGTTTGAATGGCTACACCTTC